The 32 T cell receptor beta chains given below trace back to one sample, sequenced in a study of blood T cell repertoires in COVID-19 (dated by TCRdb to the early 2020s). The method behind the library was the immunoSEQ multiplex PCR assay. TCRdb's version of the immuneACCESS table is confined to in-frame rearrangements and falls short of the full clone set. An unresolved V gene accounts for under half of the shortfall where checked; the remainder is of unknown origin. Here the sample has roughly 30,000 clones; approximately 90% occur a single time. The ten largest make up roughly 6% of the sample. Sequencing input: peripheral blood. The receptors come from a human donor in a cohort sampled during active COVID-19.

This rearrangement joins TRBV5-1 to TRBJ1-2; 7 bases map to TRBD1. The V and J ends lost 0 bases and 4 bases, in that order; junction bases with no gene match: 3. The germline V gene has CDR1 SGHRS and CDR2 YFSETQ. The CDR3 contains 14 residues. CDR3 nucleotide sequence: TGCGCCAGCAGCTTGGCCGGACAGGTCTATGGCTACACCTTC. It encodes CASSLAGQVYGYTF.

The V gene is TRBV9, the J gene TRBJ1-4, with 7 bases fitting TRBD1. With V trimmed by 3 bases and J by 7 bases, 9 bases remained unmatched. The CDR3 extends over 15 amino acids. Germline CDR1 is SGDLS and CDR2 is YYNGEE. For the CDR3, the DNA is TGTGCCAGCAGCGGGGAGACAGGGTTTGGTGAAAAACTGTTTTTT. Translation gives CASSGETGFGEKLFF.

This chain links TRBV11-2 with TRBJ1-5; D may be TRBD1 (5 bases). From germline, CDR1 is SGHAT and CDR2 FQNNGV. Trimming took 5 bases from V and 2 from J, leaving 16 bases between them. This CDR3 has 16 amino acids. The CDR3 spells CASSPAGPVGNQPQHF. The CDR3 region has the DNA TGTGCCAGCAGCCCCGCAGGGCCGGTTGGCAATCAGCCCCAGCATTTT.

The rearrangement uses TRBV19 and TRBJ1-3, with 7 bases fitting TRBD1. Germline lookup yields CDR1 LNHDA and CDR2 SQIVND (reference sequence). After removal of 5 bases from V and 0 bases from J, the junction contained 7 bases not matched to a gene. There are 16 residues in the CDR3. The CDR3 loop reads CASSPLDRSSGNTIYF. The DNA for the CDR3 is TGTGCCAGTAGTCCCCTGGACAGGAGCTCTGGAAACACCATATATTTT.

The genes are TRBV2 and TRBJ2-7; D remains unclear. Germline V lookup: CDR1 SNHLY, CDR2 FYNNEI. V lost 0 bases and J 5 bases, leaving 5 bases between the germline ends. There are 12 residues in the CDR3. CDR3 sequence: CASSEAPDEQYF. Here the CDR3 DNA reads TGTGCCAGCAGTGAAGCCCCCGACGAGCAGTACTTC.

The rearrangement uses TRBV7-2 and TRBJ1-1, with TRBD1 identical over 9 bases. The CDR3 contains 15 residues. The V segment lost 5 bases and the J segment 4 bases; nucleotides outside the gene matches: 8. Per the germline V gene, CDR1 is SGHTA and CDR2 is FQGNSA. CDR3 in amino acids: CASSPRTGETTEAFF. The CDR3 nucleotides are TGTGCCAGCAGCCCAAGGACAGGGGAGACCACTGAAGCTTTCTTT.

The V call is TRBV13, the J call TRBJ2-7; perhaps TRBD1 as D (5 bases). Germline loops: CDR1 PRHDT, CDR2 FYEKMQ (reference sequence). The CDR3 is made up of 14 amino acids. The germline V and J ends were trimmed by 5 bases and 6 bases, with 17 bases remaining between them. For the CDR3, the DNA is TGTGCCAGCAGCCCCCGCCAGGGCTCCCGCGAGCAGTACTTC. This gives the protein CASSPRQGSREQYF.

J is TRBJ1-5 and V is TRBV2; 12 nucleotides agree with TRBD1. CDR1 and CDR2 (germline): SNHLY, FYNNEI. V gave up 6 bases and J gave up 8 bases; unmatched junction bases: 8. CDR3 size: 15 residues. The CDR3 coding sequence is TGTGCCAGCAGACCCGGGACAGGGGGCTCGGAGCCCCAGCATTTT. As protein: CASRPGTGGSEPQHF.

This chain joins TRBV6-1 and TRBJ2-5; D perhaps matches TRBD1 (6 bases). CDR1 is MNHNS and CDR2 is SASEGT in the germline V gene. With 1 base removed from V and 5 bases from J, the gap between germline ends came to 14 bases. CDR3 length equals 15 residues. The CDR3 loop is CASSEGVGAGETQYF. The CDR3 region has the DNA TGTGCCAGCAGTGAAGGTGTGGGGGCCGGGGAGACCCAGTACTTC.

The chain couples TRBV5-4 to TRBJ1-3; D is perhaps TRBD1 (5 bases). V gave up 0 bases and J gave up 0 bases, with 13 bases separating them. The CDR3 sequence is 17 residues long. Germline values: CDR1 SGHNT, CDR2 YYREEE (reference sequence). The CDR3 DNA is TGTGCCAGCAGCTTGGGTCTACAGGCTGGCTCTGGAAACACCATATATTTT. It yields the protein CASSLGLQAGSGNTIYF.

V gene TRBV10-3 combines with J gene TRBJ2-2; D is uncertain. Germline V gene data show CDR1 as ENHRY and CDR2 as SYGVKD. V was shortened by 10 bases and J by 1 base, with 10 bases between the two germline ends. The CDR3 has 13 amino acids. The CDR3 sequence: CASYPGNTGELFF. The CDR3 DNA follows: TGTGCCAGTTATCCCGGGAACACCGGGGAGCTGTTTTTT.

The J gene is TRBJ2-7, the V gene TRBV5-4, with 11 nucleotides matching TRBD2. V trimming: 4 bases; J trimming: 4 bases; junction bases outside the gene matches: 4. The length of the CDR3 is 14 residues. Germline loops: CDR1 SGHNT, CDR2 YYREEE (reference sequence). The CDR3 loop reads CASSQGLAEYEQYF. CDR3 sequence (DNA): TGTGCCAGCAGCCAGGGACTAGCGGAGTACGAGCAGTACTTC. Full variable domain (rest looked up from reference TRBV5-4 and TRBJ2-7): ETGVTQSPTHLIKTRGQQVTLRCSSQSGHNTVSWYQQALGQGPQFIFQYYREEENGRGNFPPRFSGLQFPNYSSELNVNALELDDSALYLCASSQGLAEYEQYFGPGTRLTVT.

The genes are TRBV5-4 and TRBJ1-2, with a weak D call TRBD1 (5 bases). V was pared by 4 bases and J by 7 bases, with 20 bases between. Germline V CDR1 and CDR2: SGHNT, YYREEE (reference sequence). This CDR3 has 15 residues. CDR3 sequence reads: CASSPDPGGSSGYTF. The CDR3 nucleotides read TGTGCCAGCAGCCCGGACCCGGGGGGAAGTAGTGGCTACACCTTC. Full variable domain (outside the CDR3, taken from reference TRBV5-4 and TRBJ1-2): ETGVTQSPTHLIKTRGQQVTLRCSSQSGHNTVSWYQQALGQGPQFIFQYYREEENGRGNFPPRFSGLQFPNYSSELNVNALELDDSALYLCASSPDPGGSSGYTFGSGTRLTVV.

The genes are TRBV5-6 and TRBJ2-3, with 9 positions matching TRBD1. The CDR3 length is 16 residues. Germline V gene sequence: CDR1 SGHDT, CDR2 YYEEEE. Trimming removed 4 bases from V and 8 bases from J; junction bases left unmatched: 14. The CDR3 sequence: CASSPLGTGYSGTQYF. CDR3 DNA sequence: TGTGCCAGCAGCCCGCTGGGGACAGGGTATTCTGGTACGCAGTATTTT.

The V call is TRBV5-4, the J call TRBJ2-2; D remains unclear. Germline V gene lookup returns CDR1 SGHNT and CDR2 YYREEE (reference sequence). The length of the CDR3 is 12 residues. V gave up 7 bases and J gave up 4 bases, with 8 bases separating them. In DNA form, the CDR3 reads TGTGCCAGCGAAGCTATCACCGGGGAGCTGTTTTTT. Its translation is CASEAITGELFF.

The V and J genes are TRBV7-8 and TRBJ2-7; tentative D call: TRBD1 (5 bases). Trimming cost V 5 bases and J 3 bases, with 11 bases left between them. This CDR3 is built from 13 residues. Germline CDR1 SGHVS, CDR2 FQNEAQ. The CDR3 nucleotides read TGTGCCAGCAGCCACGACAGACGCTACGAGCAGTACTTC. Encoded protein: CASSHDRRYEQYF.

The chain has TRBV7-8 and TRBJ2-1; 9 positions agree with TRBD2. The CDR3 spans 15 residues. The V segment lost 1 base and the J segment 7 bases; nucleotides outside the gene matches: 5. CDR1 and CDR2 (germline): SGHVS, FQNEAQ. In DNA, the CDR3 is TGTGCCAGCAGCTTAGGCGGGGGGGCGGGGAATGAGCAGTTCTTC. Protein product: CASSLGGGAGNEQFF.

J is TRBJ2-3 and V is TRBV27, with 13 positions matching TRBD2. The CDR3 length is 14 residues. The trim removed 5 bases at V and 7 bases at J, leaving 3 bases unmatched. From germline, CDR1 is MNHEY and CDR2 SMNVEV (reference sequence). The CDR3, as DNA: TGTGCCAGCAGTACGACTAGCGGGGGGAATACGCAGTATTTT. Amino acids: CASSTTSGGNTQYF.

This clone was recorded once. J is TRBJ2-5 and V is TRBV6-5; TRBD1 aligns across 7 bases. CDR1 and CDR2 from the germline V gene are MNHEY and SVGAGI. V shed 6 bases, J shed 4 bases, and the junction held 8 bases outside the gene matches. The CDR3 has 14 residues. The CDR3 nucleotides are TGTGCCAGCAGGACTACAGGGGTTGGAGAGACCCAGTACTTC. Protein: CASRTTGVGETQYF.

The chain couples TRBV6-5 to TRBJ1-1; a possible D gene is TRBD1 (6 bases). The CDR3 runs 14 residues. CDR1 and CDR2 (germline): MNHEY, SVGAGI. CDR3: CATSTRGAYTEAFF. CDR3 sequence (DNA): TGTGCAACCTCCACCCGGGGGGCTTACACTGAAGCTTTCTTT.

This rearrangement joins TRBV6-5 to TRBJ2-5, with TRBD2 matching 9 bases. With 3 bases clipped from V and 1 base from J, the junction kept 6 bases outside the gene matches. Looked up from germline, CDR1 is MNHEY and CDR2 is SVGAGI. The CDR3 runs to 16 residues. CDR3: CASSYVRRGGQETQYF. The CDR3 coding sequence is TGTGCCAGCAGTTATGTACGGCGGGGGGGCCAAGAGACCCAGTACTTC.

CDR3 amino acids: CASVRRGHGYTF. The CDR3 bases are TGTGCCAGTGTGCGGCGGGGCCATGGCTACACCTTC. V gene TRBV6-5 combines with J gene TRBJ1-2; D is perhaps TRBD1 (5 bases). The CDR3 runs 12 residues. Germline V gene data show CDR1 as MNHEY and CDR2 as SVGAGI. V dropped 9 bases and J dropped 6 bases, with 14 bases sitting between them.

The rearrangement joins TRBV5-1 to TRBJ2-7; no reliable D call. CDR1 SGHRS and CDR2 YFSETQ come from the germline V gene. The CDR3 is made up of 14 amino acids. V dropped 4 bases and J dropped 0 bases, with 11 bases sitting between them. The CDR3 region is CASSLGYNSYEQYF. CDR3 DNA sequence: TGCGCCAGCAGCCTAGGATACAACTCCTACGAGCAGTACTTC.

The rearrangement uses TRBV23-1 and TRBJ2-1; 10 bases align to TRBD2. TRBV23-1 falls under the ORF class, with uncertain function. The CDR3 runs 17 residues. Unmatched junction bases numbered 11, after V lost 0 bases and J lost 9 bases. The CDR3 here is CASSQSGQRGGRGEQFF. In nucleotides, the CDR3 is TGCGCCAGCAGTCAATCTGGCCAGCGGGGGGGCCGCGGTGAGCAGTTCTTC.

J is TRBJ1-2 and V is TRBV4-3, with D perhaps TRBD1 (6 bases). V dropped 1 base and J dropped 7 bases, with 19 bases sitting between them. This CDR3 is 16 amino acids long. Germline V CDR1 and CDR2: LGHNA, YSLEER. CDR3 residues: CASSQGVGGGISGYTF. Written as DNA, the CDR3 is TGCGCCAGCAGCCAAGGGGTTGGGGGGGGCATAAGTGGCTACACCTTC.

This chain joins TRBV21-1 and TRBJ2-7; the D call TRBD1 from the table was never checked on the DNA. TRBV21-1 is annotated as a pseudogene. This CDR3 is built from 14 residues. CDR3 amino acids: CASSKTGNPYEQYF. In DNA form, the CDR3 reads TGTGCCAGCAGCAAGACAGGGAACCCCTACGAGCAGTACTTC.

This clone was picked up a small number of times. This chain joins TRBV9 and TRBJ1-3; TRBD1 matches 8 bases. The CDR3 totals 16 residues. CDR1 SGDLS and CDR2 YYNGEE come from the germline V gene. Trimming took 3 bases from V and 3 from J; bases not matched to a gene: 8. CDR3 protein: CASSAPRGRSGNTIYF. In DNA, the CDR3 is TGTGCCAGCAGCGCACCCAGGGGGCGGAGTGGAAACACCATATATTTT.

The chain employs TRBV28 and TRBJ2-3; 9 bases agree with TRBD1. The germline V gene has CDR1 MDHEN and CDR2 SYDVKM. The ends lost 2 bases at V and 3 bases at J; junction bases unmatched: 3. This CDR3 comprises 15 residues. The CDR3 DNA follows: TGTGCCAGCAGTTTAGGGGACAGGGTAACAGATACGCAGTATTTT. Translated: CASSLGDRVTDTQYF. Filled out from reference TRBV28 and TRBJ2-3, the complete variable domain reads DVKVTQSSRYLVKRTGEKVFLECVQDMDHENMFWYRQDPGLGLRLIYFSYDVKMKEKGDIPEGYSVSREKKERFSLILESASTNQTSMYLCASSLGDRVTDTQYFGPGTRLTVL.

Written as DNA, the CDR3 is TGTGCCAGCAGTGAAACCGAGGAGAACACTGAAGCTTTCTTT. Translation: CASSETEENTEAFF. The chain employs TRBV6-1 and TRBJ1-1; D call uncertain. The germline gives CDR1 MNHNS, CDR2 SASEGT. Trimming removed 2 bases from V and 1 base from J, with 8 bases in between. The CDR3 contains 14 residues.

CDR3: CASSSKSGAVQETQYF. In nucleotides, the CDR3 is TGTGCCAGCAGCTCCAAATCAGGGGCGGTCCAGGAGACCCAGTACTTC. The chain carries TRBV7-2 and TRBJ2-5, with D tentatively TRBD1 (6 bases). Germline V gene lookup returns CDR1 SGHTA and CDR2 FQGNSA. The CDR3 totals 16 residues. Trimming removed 4 bases from V and 5 bases from J, with 20 bases in between.

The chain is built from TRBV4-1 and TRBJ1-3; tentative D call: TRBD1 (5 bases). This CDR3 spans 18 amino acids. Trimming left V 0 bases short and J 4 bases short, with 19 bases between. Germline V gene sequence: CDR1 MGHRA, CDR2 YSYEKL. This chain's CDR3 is CASSQDLSGPSLGNTIYF. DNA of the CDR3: TGCGCCAGCAGCCAAGATCTATCAGGGCCCTCTCTGGGAAACACCATATATTTT.

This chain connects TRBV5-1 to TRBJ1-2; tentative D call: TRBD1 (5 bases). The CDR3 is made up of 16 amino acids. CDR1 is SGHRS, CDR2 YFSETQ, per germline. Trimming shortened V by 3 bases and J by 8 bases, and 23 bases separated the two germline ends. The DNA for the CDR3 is TGCGCCAGCAGCTCCTCTGGTAACAATCAAAGGGGAGGCTACACCTTC. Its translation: CASSSSGNNQRGGYTF.